The clone carrying this T cell receptor beta chain was picked up one time. This sample is drawn from a study of T cell changes during pregnancy in multiple sclerosis. Trimming cost V 4 bases and J 7 bases, with 18 bases left between them. CDR3 size: 15 residues. Per the germline V gene, CDR1 is SGHNT and CDR2 is YYREEE (reference sequence). Produced via immunoSEQ multiplex PCR; TCRdb's table is partial and in-frame only. The table lists roughly 49,000 clones, 92% of them singletons. The clonotype originates from a female donor with multiple sclerosis, enrolled in a pregnancy study. This chain uses TRBV5-4 with TRBJ1-5, with D perhaps matching TRBD1 (6 bases). The sample was peripheral blood, taken after pregnancy. The CDR3 DNA sequence: TGTGCCAGCAGCAAGGGGGGGAATCGGGCACAGCCCCAGCATTTT. Translation: CASSKGGNRAQPQHF.